The rows below give T cell receptor beta chains drawn from one sample of a study of control samples from healthy donors and cancer patients. Here immunoSEQ multiplex PCR was the method, and the copy in TCRdb shows in-frame clones only, minus some. The sample includes around 110,000 clones, around nine tenths of them seen just once. The sequencing sample was made of blood. These receptors were collected from a woman between 65 and 79 years old in good health. CDR3s include the opening cysteine and the closing phenylalanine or tryptophan.

>TRBV5-1|TRBJ1-3
CASSFLPSAGNTIYF
>TRBV5-1|TRBJ2-5
CASSLLAGVETQYF
>TRBV5-1|TRBJ1-1
CASSSAGTENTEAFF
>TRBV6-1|TRBJ1-2
CASSETVNYGYTF
>TRBV5-4|TRBJ2-1
CASSPSPGLGQPYNEQFF
>TRBV2|TRBJ2-7
CASGGGYEQYF
>TRBV2|TRBJ1-2
CASSALAGGCTF
>TRBV6-5|TRBJ1-2
CASGAQTRDYGYTF
>TRBV6-5|TRBJ2-3
CASRGGSRPDTQYF
>TRBV7-9|TRBJ1-1
CASSSRTGMNTEAFF
>TRBV5-1|TRBJ2-3
CASSLGIRRDTQYF
>TRBV5-4|TRBJ2-5
CASSSPPLGETQYF
>TRBV7-3|TRBJ1-5
CASSFGGFQPQHF
>TRBV5-1|TRBJ2-3
CASSLGGGPADTQYF
>TRBV3-1/TRBV3-2|TRBJ1-1
CASSQERVRDTEAFF
>TRBV19|TRBJ2-1
CASSIPRAKRNEQFF
>TRBV7-9|TRBJ1-5
CASSLARDDSQPQHF
>TRBV13|TRBJ2-6
CASSLGRRGAGANVLTF
>TRBV18|TRBJ1-1
CASSPLQGRGTEAFF
>TRBV4-1|TRBJ2-3
CASSQGGGRGDTQYF
>TRBV10-3|TRBJ1-5
CAISEASDLNQPQHF
>TRBV5-1|TRBJ1-2
CASSSGTAANYGYTF
>TRBV7-8|TRBJ1-5
CASSLQGGFSNQPQHF
>TRBV3-1/TRBV3-2|TRBJ2-2
CASSQISTGELFF
>TRBV19|TRBJ2-2
CASSIEVTGWGTGELFF
>TRBV27|TRBJ1-2
CASSLWTGSGGYTF
>TRBV27|TRBJ2-5
CASSLTGSQETQYF
>TRBV6-5|TRBJ1-6
CASSTGTGVLPLHF
>TRBV5-6|TRBJ1-5
CASSSQQGRAVQPQHF
>TRBV11-2|TRBJ2-1
CASSLVFLAGNEQFF
>TRBV7-2|TRBJ2-7
CASSLNPAGGHYEQYF
>TRBV24-1|TRBJ2-1
CATSGGPDGYNEQFF
>TRBV2|TRBJ2-2
CASSLDPFTGELFF
>TRBV7-2|TRBJ1-1
CASSLDPYVGTEAFF
>TRBV2|TRBJ2-7
CASSEIRQGAHEQYF
>TRBV6-7|TRBJ2-7
CASSLSPPEYF
>TRBV11-2|TRBJ1-1
CASSFYRAAEAFF
>TRBV10-3|TRBJ1-2
CAISERGPSNYGYTF
>TRBV7-3|TRBJ1-1
CASSLYRVDPEAFF
>TRBV24-1|TRBJ2-5
CATSPGGAETQYF
>TRBV2|TRBJ1-2
CASSGLGGRYGYTF
>TRBV20-1|TRBJ1-2
CSASEPPYGYTF
>TRBV5-4|TRBJ1-1
CASSSSQDRQAFF
>TRBV24-1|TRBJ2-3
CATSAYPGVRDTQYF
>TRBV27|TRBJ1-5
CASSQLGQGGQPQHF
>TRBV10-2|TRBJ1-5
CASSAGISNQPQHF
>TRBV28|TRBJ1-1
CASSTTGDFTEAFF
>TRBV9|TRBJ2-2
CASSVESGGTGELFF
>TRBV28|TRBJ1-5
CASSTGGTNQPQHF
>TRBV2|TRBJ1-2
CASSEMRQGTSGYTF
>TRBV5-1|TRBJ2-2
CASSTSASGELFF
>TRBV5-8|TRBJ2-7
CASSHYTAYEQYF